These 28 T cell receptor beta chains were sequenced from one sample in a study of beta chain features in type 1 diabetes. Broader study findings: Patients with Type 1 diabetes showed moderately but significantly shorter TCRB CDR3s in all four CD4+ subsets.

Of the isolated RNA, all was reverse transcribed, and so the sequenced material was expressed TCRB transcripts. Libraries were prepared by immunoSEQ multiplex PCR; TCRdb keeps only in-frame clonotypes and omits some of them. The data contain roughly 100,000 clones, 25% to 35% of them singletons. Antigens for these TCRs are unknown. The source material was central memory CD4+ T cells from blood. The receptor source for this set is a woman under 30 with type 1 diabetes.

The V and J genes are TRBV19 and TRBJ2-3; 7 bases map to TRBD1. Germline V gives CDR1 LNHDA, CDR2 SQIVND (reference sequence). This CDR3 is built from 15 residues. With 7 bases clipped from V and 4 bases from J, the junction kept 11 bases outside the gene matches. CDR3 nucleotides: TGTGCCAGTACAAACAGGGGTGGACGGGCAGATACGCAGTATTTT. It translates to CASTNRGGRADTQYF. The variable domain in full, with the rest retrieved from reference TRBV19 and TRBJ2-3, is DGGITQSPKYLFRKEGQNVTLSCEQNLNHDAMYWYRQDPGQGLRLIYYSQIVNDFQKGDIAEGYSVSREKKESFPLTVTSAQKNPTAFYLCASTNRGGRADTQYFGPGTRLTVL.

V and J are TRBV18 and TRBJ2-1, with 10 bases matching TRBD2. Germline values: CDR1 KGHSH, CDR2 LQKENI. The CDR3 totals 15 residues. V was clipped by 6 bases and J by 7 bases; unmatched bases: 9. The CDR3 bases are TGTGCCAGCTCCCAACGGACTAGCGGAGGGAATGAGCAGTTCTTC. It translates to CASSQRTSGGNEQFF.

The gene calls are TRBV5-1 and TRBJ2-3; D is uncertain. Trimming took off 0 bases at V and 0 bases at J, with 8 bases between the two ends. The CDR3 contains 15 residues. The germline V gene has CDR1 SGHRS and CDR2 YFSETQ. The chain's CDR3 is CASSLGAKSTDTQYF. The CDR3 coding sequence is TGCGCCAGCAGCTTGGGCGCGAAAAGCACAGATACGCAGTATTTT. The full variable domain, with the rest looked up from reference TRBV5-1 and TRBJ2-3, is KAGVTQTPRYLIKTRGQQVTLSCSPISGHRSVSWYQQTPGQGLQFLFEYFSETQRNKGNFPGRFSGRQFSNSRSEMNVSTLELGDSALYLCASSLGAKSTDTQYFGPGTRLTVL.

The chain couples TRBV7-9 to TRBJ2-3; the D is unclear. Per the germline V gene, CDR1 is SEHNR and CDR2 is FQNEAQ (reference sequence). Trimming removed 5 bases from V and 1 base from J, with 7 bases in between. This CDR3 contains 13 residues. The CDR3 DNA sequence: TGTGCCAGCAGCCCCGTAGGCACAGATACGCAGTATTTT. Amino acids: CASSPVGTDTQYF.

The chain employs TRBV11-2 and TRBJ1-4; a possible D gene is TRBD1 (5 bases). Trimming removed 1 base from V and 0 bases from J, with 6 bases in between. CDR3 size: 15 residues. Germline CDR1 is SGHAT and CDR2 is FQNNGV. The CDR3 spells CASSLGGATNEKLFF. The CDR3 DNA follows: TGTGCCAGCAGCTTAGGGGGGGCAACTAATGAAAAACTGTTTTTT.

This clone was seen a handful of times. DNA of the CDR3: TGTGCCAGCAGCCCTGGGACTAGCGGGAGAGTTGAGCAGTTCTTC. This codes for CASSPGTSGRVEQFF. The chain is built from TRBV28 and TRBJ2-1, with TRBD2 matching 14 bases. The CDR3 covers 15 residues. With 6 bases clipped from V and 9 bases from J, the junction kept 7 bases outside the gene matches. The germline CDR1 and CDR2 sequences are MDHEN and SYDVKM.

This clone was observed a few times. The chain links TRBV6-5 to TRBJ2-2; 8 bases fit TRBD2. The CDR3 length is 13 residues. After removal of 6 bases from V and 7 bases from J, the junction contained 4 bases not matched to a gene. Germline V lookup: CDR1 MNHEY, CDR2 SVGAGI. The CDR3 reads CASRALAGGELFF. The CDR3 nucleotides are TGTGCCAGCAGGGCGCTAGCGGGCGGGGAGCTGTTTTTT.

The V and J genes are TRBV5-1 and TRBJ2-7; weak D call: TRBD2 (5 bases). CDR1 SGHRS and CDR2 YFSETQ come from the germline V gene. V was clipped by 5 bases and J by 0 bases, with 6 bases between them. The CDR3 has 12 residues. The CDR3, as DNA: TGCGCCAGCAGGGGAGACTCCTACGAGCAGTACTTC. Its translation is CASRGDSYEQYF.

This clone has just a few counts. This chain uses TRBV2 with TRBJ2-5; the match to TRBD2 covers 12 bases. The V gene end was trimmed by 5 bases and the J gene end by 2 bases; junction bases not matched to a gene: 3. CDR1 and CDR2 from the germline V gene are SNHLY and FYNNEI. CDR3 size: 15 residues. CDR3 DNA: TGTGCCAGCAGTCCGACTAGCGGGAGACAAGAGACCCAGTACTTC. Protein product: CASSPTSGRQETQYF.

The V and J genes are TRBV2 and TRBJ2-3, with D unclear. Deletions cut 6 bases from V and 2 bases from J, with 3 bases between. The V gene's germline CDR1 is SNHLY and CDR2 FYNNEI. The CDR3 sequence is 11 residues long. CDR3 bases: TGTGCCAGCAGATACACAGATACGCAGTATTTT. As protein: CASRYTDTQYF. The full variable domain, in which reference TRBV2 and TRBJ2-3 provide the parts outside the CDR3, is EPEVTQTPSHQVTQMGQEVILRCVPISNHLYFYWYRQILGQKVEFLVSFYNNEISEKSEIFDDQFSVERPDGSNFTLKIRSTKLEDSAMYFCASRYTDTQYFGPGTRLTVL.

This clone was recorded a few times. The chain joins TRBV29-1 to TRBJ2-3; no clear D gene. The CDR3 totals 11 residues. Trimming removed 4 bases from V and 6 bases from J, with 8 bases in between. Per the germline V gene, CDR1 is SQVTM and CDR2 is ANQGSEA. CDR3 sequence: CSVAFPDTQYF. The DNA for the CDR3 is TGCAGCGTTGCCTTCCCCGATACGCAGTATTTT.

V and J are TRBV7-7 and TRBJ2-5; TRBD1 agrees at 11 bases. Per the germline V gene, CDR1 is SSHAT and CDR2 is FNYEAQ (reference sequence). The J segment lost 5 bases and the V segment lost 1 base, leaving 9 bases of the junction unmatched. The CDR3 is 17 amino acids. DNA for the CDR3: TGTGCCAGCAGCTTAGGGCCGCGGACAGGGGGCGGTGAGACCCAGTACTTC. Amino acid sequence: CASSLGPRTGGGETQYF. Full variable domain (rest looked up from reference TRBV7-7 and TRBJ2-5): GAGVSQSPRYKVTKRGQDVTLRCDPISSHATLYWYQQALGQGPEFLTYFNYEAQPDKSGLPSDRFSAERPEGSISTLTIQRTEQRDSAMYRCASSLGPRTGGGETQYFGPGTRLLVL.

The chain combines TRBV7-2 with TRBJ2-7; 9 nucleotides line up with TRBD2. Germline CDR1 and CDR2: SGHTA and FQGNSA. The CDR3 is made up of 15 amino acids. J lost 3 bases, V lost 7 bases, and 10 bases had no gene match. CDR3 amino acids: CASTSGLAGSYEQYF. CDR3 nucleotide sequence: TGTGCCAGCACCTCCGGGCTAGCGGGAAGCTACGAGCAGTACTTC.

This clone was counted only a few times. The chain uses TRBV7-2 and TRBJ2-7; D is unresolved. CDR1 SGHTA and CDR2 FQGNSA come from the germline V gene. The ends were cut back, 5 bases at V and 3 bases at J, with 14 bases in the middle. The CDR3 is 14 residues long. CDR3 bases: TGTGCCAGCAGCCTAGGGCTTGATCTCTACGAGCAGTACTTC. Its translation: CASSLGLDLYEQYF.

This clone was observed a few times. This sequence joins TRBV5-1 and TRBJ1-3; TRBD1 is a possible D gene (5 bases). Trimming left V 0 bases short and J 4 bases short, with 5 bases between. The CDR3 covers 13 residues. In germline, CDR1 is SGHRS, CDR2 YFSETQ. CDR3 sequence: CASSLGQGNTIYF. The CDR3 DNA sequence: TGCGCCAGCAGCTTGGGACAGGGAAACACCATATATTTT.

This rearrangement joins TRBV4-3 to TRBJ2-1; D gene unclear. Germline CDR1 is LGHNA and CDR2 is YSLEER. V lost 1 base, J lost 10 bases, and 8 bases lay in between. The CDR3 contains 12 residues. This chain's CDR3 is CASSQGRGEQFF. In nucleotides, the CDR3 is TGCGCCAGCAGCCAAGGCCGCGGAGAGCAGTTCTTC.

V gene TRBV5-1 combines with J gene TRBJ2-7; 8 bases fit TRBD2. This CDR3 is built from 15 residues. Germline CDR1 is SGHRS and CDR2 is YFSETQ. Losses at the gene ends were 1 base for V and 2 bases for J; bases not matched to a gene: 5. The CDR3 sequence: CASSLNSGMAYEQYF. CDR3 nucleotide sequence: TGCGCCAGCAGCTTGAATAGCGGGATGGCCTACGAGCAGTACTTC. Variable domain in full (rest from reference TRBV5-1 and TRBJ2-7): KAGVTQTPRYLIKTRGQQVTLSCSPISGHRSVSWYQQTPGQGLQFLFEYFSETQRNKGNFPGRFSGRQFSNSRSEMNVSTLELGDSALYLCASSLNSGMAYEQYFGPGTRLTVT.

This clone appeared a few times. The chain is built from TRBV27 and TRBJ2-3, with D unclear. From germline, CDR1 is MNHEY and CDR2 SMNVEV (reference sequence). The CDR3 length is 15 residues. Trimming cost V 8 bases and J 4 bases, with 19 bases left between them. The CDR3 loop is CASSSNPNRPDTQYF. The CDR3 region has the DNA TGTGCCAGCTCCTCAAACCCCAACAGACCAGATACGCAGTATTTT.

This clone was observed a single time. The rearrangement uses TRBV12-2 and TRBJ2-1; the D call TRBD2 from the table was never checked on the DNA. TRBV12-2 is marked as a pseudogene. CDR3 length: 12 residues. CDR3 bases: TGTGCAAGTCGCAGAGAGCCCAATGAGCAGTTCTTC. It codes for CASRREPNEQFF.

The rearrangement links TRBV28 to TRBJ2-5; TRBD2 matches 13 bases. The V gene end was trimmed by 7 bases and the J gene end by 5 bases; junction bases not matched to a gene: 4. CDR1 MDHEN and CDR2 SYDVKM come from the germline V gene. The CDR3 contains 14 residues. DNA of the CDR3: TGTGCCAGCACGACTAGCGGGAGGATTGAGACCCAGTACTTC. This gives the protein CASTTSGRIETQYF.

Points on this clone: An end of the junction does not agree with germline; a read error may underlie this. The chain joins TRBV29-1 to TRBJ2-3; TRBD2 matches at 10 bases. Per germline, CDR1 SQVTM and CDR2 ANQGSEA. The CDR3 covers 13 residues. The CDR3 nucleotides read TGCAGCGAGGGACTAGCGACTACAGATACGCGGTATTTT. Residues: CSEGLATTDTRYF.

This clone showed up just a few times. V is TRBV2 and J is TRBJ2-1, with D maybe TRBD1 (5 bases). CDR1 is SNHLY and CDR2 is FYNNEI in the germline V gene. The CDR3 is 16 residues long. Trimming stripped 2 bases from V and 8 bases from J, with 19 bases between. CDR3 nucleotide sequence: TGTGCCAGCAGTGAAACCTCGGCAGGGAAGGGCTATGAGCAGTTCTTC. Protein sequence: CASSETSAGKGYEQFF.

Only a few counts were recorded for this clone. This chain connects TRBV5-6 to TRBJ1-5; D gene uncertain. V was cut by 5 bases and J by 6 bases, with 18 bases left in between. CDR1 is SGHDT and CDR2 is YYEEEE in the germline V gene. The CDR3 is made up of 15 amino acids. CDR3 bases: TGTGCCAGCAGGAGGCTCTCTCAAGGCAGTCAGCCCCAGCATTTT. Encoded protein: CASRRLSQGSQPQHF.

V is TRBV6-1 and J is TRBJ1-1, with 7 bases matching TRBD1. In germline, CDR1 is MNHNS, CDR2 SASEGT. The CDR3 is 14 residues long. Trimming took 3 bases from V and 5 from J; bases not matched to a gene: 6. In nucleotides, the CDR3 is TGTGCCAGCAGTGAGAGGGGGCTATCGACTGAAGCTTTCTTT. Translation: CASSERGLSTEAFF.

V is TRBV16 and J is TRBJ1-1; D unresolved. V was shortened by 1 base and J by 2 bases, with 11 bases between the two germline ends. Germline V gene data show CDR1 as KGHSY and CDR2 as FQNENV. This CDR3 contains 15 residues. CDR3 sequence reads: CASSQWAGKNTEAFF. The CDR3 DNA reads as TGTGCCAGCAGCCAATGGGCAGGCAAAAACACTGAAGCTTTCTTT.

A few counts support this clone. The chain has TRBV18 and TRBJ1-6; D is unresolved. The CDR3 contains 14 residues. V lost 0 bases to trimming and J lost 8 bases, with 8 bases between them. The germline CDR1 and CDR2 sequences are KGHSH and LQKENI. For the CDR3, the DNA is TGTGCCAGCTCACCACCGCCCGGGGATTCACCCCTCCACTTT. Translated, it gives CASSPPPGDSPLHF.

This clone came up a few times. The CDR3 loop is CASSSSDRFQETQYF. CDR3 nucleotide sequence: TGTGCCAGCAGTTCTTCTGACAGGTTCCAAGAGACCCAGTACTTC. The V gene is TRBV27, the J gene TRBJ2-5; D might be TRBD1 (6 bases). The V gene lost 4 bases and the J gene lost 1 base, with 13 bases spanning the gap. Germline CDR1 and CDR2: MNHEY and SMNVEV (reference sequence). The CDR3 contains 15 residues.

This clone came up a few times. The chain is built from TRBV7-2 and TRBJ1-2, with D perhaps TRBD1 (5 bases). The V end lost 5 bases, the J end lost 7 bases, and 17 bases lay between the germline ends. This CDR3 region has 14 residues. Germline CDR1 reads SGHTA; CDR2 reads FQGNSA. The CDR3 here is CASSPGGTRGGYTF. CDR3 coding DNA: TGTGCCAGCAGCCCCGGGGGGACTAGGGGTGGCTACACCTTC.